A selection of T cell receptor beta chains follows, all from one sample in a study of T cells after yellow fever vaccination. TCRdb re-called the 5' RACE reads through MiXCR, storing one row per CDR3 protein. The sample has around 300,000 distinct CDR3 sequences; 10% to 15% are singletons. The sample was CD4+ T cells sorted from PBMCs, taken 45 days after the yellow fever booster vaccination. The receptors originated from a young man who received the YFV17D yellow fever vaccine. Both conserved end residues are part of each CDR3. The D gene is left open where the match is weak. Where a row states a size, it is once, few, many or the class of an expanded clone; other rows omit it.

few | - | TRBJ1-5 | TRBV20-1 | CSATGSNQPQHF | TGCAGTGCCACAGGATCCAATCAGCCCCAGCATTTT
few | - | TRBJ2-4 | TRBV7-2 | CASSLEARNIQYF | TGTGCCAGCAGCTTAGAGGCCAGAAACATTCAGTACTTC
few | - | TRBJ1-5 | TRBV20-1 | CSASPGTLHQPQHF | TGCAGTGCTAGCCCCGGGACTCTCCATCAGCCCCAGCATTTT
- | - | TRBJ2-3 | TRBV12-3/TRBV12-4 | CASSRTGAGFTDTQYF | TGTGCCAGCAGTCGGACAGGTGCGGGATTCACAGATACGCAGTATTTT
- | - | TRBJ2-1 | TRBV20-1 | CSARSGGYNEQFF | TGCAGTGCGAGGTCCGGCGGATACAATGAGCAGTTCTTC
few | - | TRBJ2-3 | TRBV6-6 | CASKRNEDTQYF | TGTGCCAGCAAAAGAAATGAAGATACGCAGTATTTT
- | - | TRBJ2-7 | TRBV20-1 | CSALTRHEQYF | TGCAGTGCTCTCACTAGACACGAGCAGTACTTC
many | - | TRBJ2-7 | TRBV27 | CASSSGPPSSYEQYF | TGTGCCAGCAGTTCGGGACCCCCGAGCTCCTACGAGCAGTACTTC
- | - | TRBJ2-5 | TRBV15 | CATGVTGKETQYF | TGTGCCACAGGCGTGACTGGGAAAGAGACCCAGTACTTC
few | - | TRBJ1-1 | TRBV7-9 | CASSRGHTNTEAFF | TGTGCCAGCAGCCGGGGACACACGAACACTGAAGCTTTCTTT
- | - | TRBJ2-7 | TRBV5-5 | CASSLRWSQFYEQYF | TGTGCCAGCAGCCTGCGGTGGAGTCAGTTTTACGAGCAGTACTTC
- | - | TRBJ2-2 | TRBV7-8 | CASSLGTSNTGELFF | TGTGCCAGCAGCTTGGGCACAAGCAATACCGGGGAGCTGTTTTTT
few | - | TRBJ2-1 | TRBV5-1 | CASSFTESNYNEQFF | TGCGCCAGCAGCTTTACAGAATCAAACTACAATGAGCAGTTCTTC
few | - | TRBJ2-4 | TRBV12-2 | CASRTCRGSGKNIQYF | TGTGCAAGTCGCACCTGCCGAGGAAGCGGCAAAAACATTCAGTACTTC
few | - | TRBJ2-3 | TRBV6-1 | CASSEGSSTDTQYF | TGTGCCAGTTCTGAGGGTTCTAGCACAGATACGCAGTATTTT
- | TRBD2 | TRBJ2-1 | TRBV5-1 | CASSLQPSGAYNEQFF | TGCGCCAGCAGCTTACAGCCTAGCGGGGCCTACAATGAGCAGTTCTTC
- | TRBD2 | TRBJ2-1 | TRBV11-1 | CASSGGLAGEWGRNEQFF | TGTGCCAGCAGCGGAGGACTAGCGGGAGAATGGGGCCGCAATGAGCAGTTCTTC
- | - | TRBJ1-2 | TRBV2 | CASSDPNNTGYTF | TGTGCCAGCAGTGACCCAAATAACACCGGCTACACCTTC
- | TRBD2 | TRBJ2-7 | TRBV5-1 | CASSLATSGPYEQYF | TGCGCCAGCAGCTTGGCTACTAGCGGTCCCTACGAGCAGTACTTC
few | TRBD1 | TRBJ2-7 | TRBV20-1 | CSADSLRQGSSYEQYF | TGCAGTGCCGACTCCCTTAGACAGGGAAGTAGTTACGAGCAGTACTTC
once | - | TRBJ2-2 | TRBV7-9 | CASSFRRDTGELFF | TGTGCCAGCAGCTTCAGGAGGGACACCGGGGAGCTGTTTTTT
- | TRBD2 | TRBJ2-1 | TRBV10-3 | CASASLAGSYNEQFF | TGTGCCTCAGCCTCTCTAGCGGGGTCCTACAATGAGCAGTTCTTC
few | TRBD1 | TRBJ2-7 | TRBV29-1 | CSRKTGGNLEQYF | TGCAGCCGCAAGACAGGGGGAAATCTCGAGCAGTACTTC
- | - | TRBJ1-1 | TRBV5-1 | CASGTFAPNTEAFF | TGCGCCAGCGGGACATTCGCCCCGAACACTGAAGCTTTCTTT
- | - | TRBJ2-7 | TRBV20-1 | CSATGGASAEETQYF | TGCAGTGCTACAGGTGGAGCTAGCGCCGAGGAGACGCAGTACTTC
- | - | TRBJ2-2 | TRBV19 | CASSPLQRSTGELFF | TGTGCCAGTAGTCCCCTCCAGCGTTCCACCGGGGAGCTGTTTTTT
few | - | TRBJ2-3 | TRBV20-1 | CSASAADTQYF | TGCAGTGCTTCAGCAGCAGATACGCAGTATTTT